What follows are 30 T cell receptor beta chains derived from one specimen sequenced in a study of blood T cell repertoires in COVID-19 (dated by TCRdb to the early 2020s). Library preparation employed the immunoSEQ multiplex PCR assay. The immuneACCESS repertoire file appears here via TCRdb, limited to in-frame rearrangements. These files lack a portion of the clones; in checked studies, under half of the deficit traces to unresolved V genes, and the cause of the others is not known. The sample table contains 300,000 or so clones; only one count was recorded for roughly 85% of them. Approximately 6% of the sample rests with the top ten. The specimen was PBMCs or T cells enriched from blood (not recorded which). The receptor set was obtained from a woman aged 25 to 39 who had recovered from COVID-19.

V gene TRBV4-2 combines with J gene TRBJ1-1; possible D gene TRBD1, 6 bases. The CDR3 length is 15 residues. Germline assignment: CDR1 LGHNA and CDR2 YNFKEQ. V lost 2 bases and J lost 1, with 11 bases in between. CDR3 in DNA: TGTGCCAGCAGCCAACCACAGGGCCAGAACACTGAAGCTTTCTTT. Protein product: CASSQPQGQNTEAFF.

This chain connects TRBV5-1 to TRBJ1-5; no reliable D call. This CDR3 comprises 15 residues. Trimming removed 0 bases from V and 7 bases from J, with 14 bases in between. Germline lookup yields CDR1 SGHRS and CDR2 YFSETQ. CDR3 nucleotide sequence: TGCGCCAGCAGCTTGGCCGGAGTGGGTGGCCAGCCCCAGCATTTT. It is translated as CASSLAGVGGQPQHF.

The chain joins TRBV3-1 (or the pseudogene TRBV3-2) to TRBJ1-6; no clear D gene. The CDR3 sequence is 15 residues long. Germline V gene sequence: CDR1 LGHDT, CDR2 YNNKEL (reference sequence). Trimming took 4 bases from V and 9 from J, leaving 16 bases between them. The CDR3 DNA is TGTGCCAGCAGCCCTCGATTGCGCTTATCTTCACCCCTCCACTTT. It encodes CASSPRLRLSSPLHF.

This chain connects TRBV27 to TRBJ1-1; TRBD1 matches 7 bases. This CDR3 spans 16 amino acids. Looked up from germline, CDR1 is MNHEY and CDR2 is SMNVEV (reference sequence). V trimming: 0 bases; J trimming: 6 bases; junction bases outside the gene matches: 10. CDR3 amino acids: CASSLSGPGGPSEAFF. DNA for the CDR3: TGTGCCAGCAGTTTATCTGGTCCAGGGGGTCCCTCTGAAGCTTTCTTT.

J is TRBJ1-2 and V is TRBV5-8; D unresolved. Trimming removed 0 bases from V and 1 base from J, with 16 bases in between. The CDR3 has 17 residues. CDR1 is SGHTS and CDR2 is YDEGEE in the germline V gene. As DNA, the CDR3 is TGTGCCAGCAGCTTGGTACGAAACACGGGGTATAACTATGGCTACACCTTC. It is translated as CASSLVRNTGYNYGYTF.

The chain couples TRBV5-1 to TRBJ2-5, with 7 nucleotides matching TRBD1. CDR1 and CDR2 (germline): SGHRS, YFSETQ. The CDR3 is 13 residues long. The V segment lost 2 bases and the J segment 6 bases; nucleotides outside the gene matches: 4. The CDR3 sequence: CASSFDRDQTQYF. The DNA for the CDR3 is TGCGCCAGCAGCTTTGACAGGGACCAGACCCAGTACTTC.

The gene calls are TRBV7-9 and TRBJ1-5; TRBD1 aligns across 9 bases. CDR1 is SEHNR and CDR2 is FQNEAQ in the germline V gene (reference sequence). V trimming: 5 bases; J trimming: 3 bases; junction bases outside the gene matches: 8. The CDR3 sequence is 16 residues long. In nucleotides, the CDR3 is TGTGCCAGCAGCCCCGGACAGGGGATCTCCAATCAGCCCCAGCATTTT. Residues: CASSPGQGISNQPQHF.

This clone is a singleton in its sample. The V gene is TRBV19, the J gene TRBJ1-5; tentative D call: TRBD1 (6 bases). The CDR3 has 17 residues. Germline V CDR1 and CDR2: LNHDA, SQIVND (reference sequence). Trimming stripped 6 bases from V and 8 bases from J, with 26 bases between. The CDR3 is CASRRTLTGLGREPQHF. Here the CDR3 DNA reads TGTGCCAGTAGGCGGACCCTTACAGGGTTGGGTAGGGAGCCCCAGCATTTT.

This clone has more than one count but fewer than ten. This sequence joins TRBV2 and TRBJ1-2; no clear D. Trimming removed 6 bases from V and 4 bases from J, with 12 bases in between. The CDR3 runs 13 residues. The germline CDR1 and CDR2 sequences are SNHLY and FYNNEI. The CDR3 DNA reads TGTGCCAGCAGCACTATCGAGGGCTATGGCTACACCTTC. Protein sequence: CASSTIEGYGYTF.

The chain joins TRBV5-1 to TRBJ1-1, with TRBD1 as a possible D gene (6 bases). CDR3 length equals 16 residues. Germline V lookup: CDR1 SGHRS, CDR2 YFSETQ. V lost 0 bases and J 1 base, leaving 13 bases between the germline ends. CDR3 nucleotides: TGCGCCAGCAGCTTGGCCCTGGGGACAACGAACACTGAAGCTTTCTTT. Translating gives CASSLALGTTNTEAFF.

As DNA, the CDR3 is TGTGCCAGCAATGGGGGCGCGAGCGACGAGCAGTACTTC. The encoded protein is CASNGGASDEQYF. The rearrangement links TRBV6-5 to TRBJ2-7; D possibly corresponds to TRBD1 (6 bases). Per the germline V gene, CDR1 is MNHEY and CDR2 is SVGAGI. This CDR3 has 13 residues. The V gene lost 7 bases and the J gene lost 5 bases, with 15 bases spanning the gap.

The chain's CDR3 is CASSGLAGDNEQFF. CDR3 in DNA: TGTGCCTCCTCGGGACTAGCGGGGGACAATGAGCAGTTCTTC. The rearrangement uses TRBV10-3 and TRBJ2-1; 14 nucleotides match TRBD2. In germline, CDR1 is ENHRY, CDR2 SYGVKD. This CDR3 is built from 14 residues. Trimming at V came to 11 bases and at J to 5 bases, leaving 5 bases not matched to a gene.

In this sample, this clone turned up once. The rearrangement uses TRBV13 and TRBJ2-5; 8 nucleotides line up with TRBD2. Germline V CDR1 and CDR2: PRHDT, FYEKMQ (reference sequence). V shed 5 bases, J shed 7 bases, and the junction held 9 bases outside the gene matches. The CDR3 has 14 amino acids. CDR3 amino acids: CASSAGLARWTQYF. The CDR3 DNA sequence: TGTGCCAGCAGCGCCGGACTAGCACGTTGGACCCAGTACTTC.

This clone occurred a few times. The chain joins TRBV5-1 to TRBJ1-5; 9 bases are a match to TRBD1. V lost 5 bases and J lost 8; bases outside the gene matches: 8. The CDR3 length is 14 residues. The germline V gene has CDR1 SGHRS and CDR2 YFSETQ. For the CDR3, the DNA is TGCGCCAGCAGTGCTACAGGGGGCATAAAGCCCCAGCATTTT. Translating it yields CASSATGGIKPQHF.

This clone was counted between two and nine times. The CDR3 coding sequence is TGTGCCAGCAGCCAATGGGGACAGGGGGCTCTCAATGAAAAACTGTTTTTT. It encodes CASSQWGQGALNEKLFF. This chain connects TRBV7-9 to TRBJ1-4, with 12 bases matching TRBD1. V was pared by 5 bases and J by 5 bases, with 9 bases of the junction left unmatched. CDR3 length: 17 residues. The germline V gene encodes CDR1 SEHNR and CDR2 FQNEAQ (reference sequence).

This clone was found once. The rearrangement links TRBV30 to TRBJ2-1, with D unresolved. From germline, CDR1 is GTSNPN and CDR2 SVGIG (reference sequence). Trimming took 3 bases from V and 8 from J, leaving 11 bases between them. CDR3 length: 12 amino acids. The CDR3 protein is CAWRNTFDEQFF. The CDR3 DNA is TGTGCCTGGAGGAACACCTTCGATGAGCAGTTCTTC. Based on the CDR3 plus reference TRBV30 and TRBJ2-1, the full variable domain is SQTIHQWPATLVQPVGSPLSLECTVEGTSNPNLYWYRQAAGRGLQLLFYSVGIGQISSEVPQNLSASRPQDRQFILSSKKLLLSDSGFYLCAWRNTFDEQFFGPGTRLTVL.

The chain combines TRBV29-1 with TRBJ2-7; a weak D match, TRBD1 (6 bases). Germline CDR1 reads SQVTM; CDR2 reads ANQGSEA. The V end lost 4 bases, the J end lost 4 bases, and 11 bases lay between the germline ends. The CDR3 consists of 12 residues. CDR3 loop: CSVVDREYEQYF. CDR3 nucleotides: TGCAGCGTTGTGGACAGAGAATACGAGCAGTACTTC.

The gene calls are TRBV29-1 and TRBJ2-1; tentatively, D is TRBD2 (6 bases). CDR3 length: 11 amino acids. V lost 6 bases and J 8 bases, leaving 11 bases between the germline ends. Per the germline V gene, CDR1 is SQVTM and CDR2 is ANQGSEA. The CDR3 region is CSVGGVDEQFF. The CDR3, as DNA: TGCAGCGTGGGGGGAGTGGATGAGCAGTTCTTC.

This chain uses TRBV19 with TRBJ1-6; 8 positions agree with TRBD1. This CDR3 has 13 residues. Germline V CDR1 and CDR2: LNHDA, SQIVND (reference sequence). Trimming at V came to 9 bases and at J to 6 bases, leaving 4 bases not matched to a gene. The CDR3 is CASQGAGNSPLHF. The CDR3 bases are TGTGCCAGCCAGGGGGCTGGTAATTCACCCCTCCACTTT.

Turning to this clone: Other DNA sequences within the sample encode an identical CDR3. The chain is built from TRBV5-1 and TRBJ1-6; D is possibly TRBD1 (6 bases). CDR3 length: 14 amino acids. Germline V lookup: CDR1 SGHRS, CDR2 YFSETQ. Deletions cut 0 bases from V and 10 bases from J, with 11 bases between. CDR3 DNA: TGCGCCAGCAGCTTGGGCCAGGGGAACTCACCCCTCCACTTT. Translated, it gives CASSLGQGNSPLHF.

J is TRBJ1-5 and V is TRBV19; TRBD1 matches 8 bases. The ends lost 8 bases at V and 5 bases at J; junction bases unmatched: 5. CDR1 and CDR2 (germline): LNHDA, SQIVND (reference sequence). The length of the CDR3 is 13 residues. DNA for the CDR3: TGTGCCAGTCAGGCAGGGGGCCATCAGCCCCAGCATTTT. It encodes CASQAGGHQPQHF.

The chain has TRBV2 and TRBJ1-3, with D hard to call. This CDR3 region has 13 residues. The V gene lost 0 bases and the J gene lost 8 bases, with 8 bases spanning the gap. Germline loops: CDR1 SNHLY, CDR2 FYNNEI. CDR3 DNA sequence: TGTGCCAGCAGTGAAGCAATAGTGGACACCATATATTTT. This encodes CASSEAIVDTIYF.

This chain connects TRBV5-5 to TRBJ2-5, with 8 bases aligning to TRBD1. V trimming: 6 bases; J trimming: 5 bases; junction bases outside the gene matches: 9. The CDR3 is 14 residues long. The germline gives CDR1 SGHKS, CDR2 YYEKEE (reference sequence). For the CDR3, the DNA is TGTGCCAGCACCGACCGACAGGGGTTGGAGACCCAGTACTTC. It specifies CASTDRQGLETQYF. Complete variable domain (other parts from reference TRBV5-5 and TRBJ2-5): DAGVTQSPTHLIKTRGQQVTLRCSPISGHKSVSWYQQVLGQGPQFIFQYYEKEERGRGNFPDRFSARQFPNYSSELNVNALLLGDSALYLCASTDRQGLETQYFGPGTRLLVL.

This chain links TRBV19 with TRBJ1-6; D unresolved. Germline values: CDR1 LNHDA, CDR2 SQIVND (reference sequence). The CDR3 contains 17 residues. With 5 bases removed from V and 5 bases from J, the gap between germline ends came to 19 bases. Here the CDR3 reads CASSPHLAETHNSPLHF. Written as DNA, the CDR3 is TGTGCCAGTAGTCCCCACCTGGCAGAAACCCATAATTCACCCCTCCACTTT.

The V gene is TRBV14, the J gene TRBJ2-7; a possible D gene is TRBD2 (5 bases). Between the trimmed V and J ends, which lost 4 bases and 4 bases, there was a span of 14 bases. This CDR3 is built from 14 residues. The germline V gene encodes CDR1 SGHDN and CDR2 FVKESK. CDR3 in amino acids: CASSRLDEGYEQYF. CDR3 DNA sequence: TGTGCCAGCAGCCGCTTAGATGAGGGATACGAGCAGTACTTC.

The V and J genes are TRBV12-3 or TRBV12-4 and TRBJ1-1, with a tentative D call TRBD1 (6 bases). The CDR3 contains 13 residues. V was cut by 5 bases and J by 3 bases, with 10 bases left in between. The CDR3 reads CASSTTGYTEAFF. The CDR3 DNA sequence: TGTGCCAGCAGTACCACAGGGTACACTGAAGCTTTCTTT.

The chain recombines TRBV9 with TRBJ1-2, with D uncertain. CDR1 and CDR2 from the germline V gene are SGDLS and YYNGEE. Trimming removed 3 bases at V and 0 bases at J, with 15 bases between. The CDR3 is 16 amino acids. The CDR3 protein is CASSGPQMGANYGYTF. The CDR3 bases are TGTGCCAGCAGCGGTCCTCAGATGGGAGCTAACTATGGCTACACCTTC.

The V gene is TRBV30, the J gene TRBJ2-7, with D possibly being TRBD1 (5 bases). The length of the CDR3 is 13 residues. The V and J ends lost 2 bases and 3 bases respectively, with 11 bases between them. Germline V CDR1 and CDR2: GTSNPN, SVGIG (reference sequence). The CDR3: CAWSTGHLYEQYF. CDR3 in DNA: TGTGCCTGGAGTACCGGACACCTCTACGAGCAGTACTTC.

The sample holds one count of this clone. J is TRBJ1-3 and V is TRBV24-1; no definite D call. V lost 5 bases and J 0 bases, leaving 10 bases between the germline ends. This CDR3 has 15 amino acids. Germline V gene data show CDR1 as KGHDR and CDR2 as SFDVKD. In DNA form, the CDR3 reads TGTGCCACCAGTGGAACGAGGGCCTCTGGAAACACCATATATTTT. Protein product: CATSGTRASGNTIYF.

This rearrangement joins TRBV7-8 to TRBJ2-5; 16 bases are shared with TRBD2. The germline V gene encodes CDR1 SGHVS and CDR2 FQNEAQ. The CDR3 runs 16 residues. J lost 6 bases, V lost 5 bases, and 6 bases had no gene match. DNA of the CDR3: TGTGCCAGCAGCCTGGGACTAGCGGGGGGGCCCCAGACCCAGTACTTC. It specifies CASSLGLAGGPQTQYF. The whole variable domain, remainder taken from reference TRBV7-8 and TRBJ2-5, is GAGVSQSPRYKVAKRGQDVALRCDPISGHVSLFWYQQALGQGPEFLTYFQNEAQLDKSGLPSDRFFAERPEGSVSTLKIQRTQQEDSAVYLCASSLGLAGGPQTQYFGPGTRLLVL.